This is a list of T cell receptor beta chains from one sample in a study of T cells expressing NK-cell markers. TCRdb reprocessed the 5' RACE reads; each CDR3 protein has one entry and no DNA is given. The sample totals approximately 440,000 distinct CDR3 sequences. The sample taken for sequencing was blood T cells: a sorted CD56 or NKG2C T cell subset, CD4+ or CD8+ T cells, or bulk PBMC T cells (not recorded which). Every receptor here comes from a woman aged 50 to 60 in good health. The CDR3 runs from the conserved cysteine through the conserved F or W.

V gene: TRBV5-8
J gene: TRBJ2-2
CDR3 protein: CASSPRGYTGELFF

V gene: TRBV3-1
J gene: TRBJ1-2
CDR3 protein: CASSPGRNNYGYTF

V gene: TRBV6-5
J gene: TRBJ2-7
CDR3 protein: CASSSTSLEQYF

V gene: TRBV5-1
J gene: TRBJ2-2
CDR3 protein: CASSPTGGTGELFF

V gene: TRBV2
J gene: TRBJ2-5
CDR3 protein: CASSEGRELGETQYF

V gene: TRBV21-1
J gene: TRBJ2-7
CDR3 protein: CASTRDRISYEQYF

V gene: TRBV6-5
J gene: TRBJ1-1
CDR3 protein: CASSPSTTRTMNTEAFF

V gene: TRBV7-2
J gene: TRBJ2-1
CDR3 protein: CASSRNLASGQLGEQFF

V gene: TRBV5-1
J gene: TRBJ1-5
CDR3 protein: CASSVGTSNQPQHF

V gene: TRBV5-6
J gene: TRBJ2-5
CDR3 protein: CASSPQGIQHRGMSQYF

V gene: TRBV29-1
J gene: TRBJ2-7
CDR3 protein: CSVGGRPGHEQYF

V gene: TRBV19
J gene: TRBJ2-3
CDR3 protein: CASSIGDGDTQYF

V gene: TRBV5-1
J gene: TRBJ1-2
CDR3 protein: CASSDLHTNYGYTF

V gene: TRBV15
J gene: TRBJ2-7
CDR3 protein: CATSRLAGPNYEQYF

V gene: TRBV7-9
J gene: TRBJ2-5
CDR3 protein: CASSLPTRQGERETQYF

V gene: TRBV27
J gene: TRBJ2-1
CDR3 protein: CASSWGGNEQFF

V gene: TRBV29-1
J gene: TRBJ2-1
CDR3 protein: CSVSEQGLINNEQFF

V gene: TRBV6-6
J gene: TRBJ2-7
CDR3 protein: CASSTAGEVLPLEQYF

V gene: TRBV12-3/TRBV12-4
J gene: TRBJ1-2
CDR3 protein: CASNPRGTLLANYGYTF

V gene: TRBV24-1
J gene: TRBJ2-5
CDR3 protein: CATSDLHRVETQYF

V gene: TRBV29-1
J gene: TRBJ2-1
CDR3 protein: CSGGTSGNTYNEQFF

V gene: TRBV5-1
J gene: TRBJ2-5
CDR3 protein: CASIKGSGEETQYF

V gene: TRBV12-3/TRBV12-4
J gene: TRBJ2-5
CDR3 protein: CASSLLGRVETQYF

V gene: TRBV27
J gene: TRBJ2-1
CDR3 protein: CASRSTSGRVTVNEQFF

V gene: TRBV24-1
J gene: TRBJ2-2
CDR3 protein: CATSPTGVWTGELFF

V gene: TRBV12-3/TRBV12-4
J gene: TRBJ1-1
CDR3 protein: CASSSWGQITEAFF

V gene: TRBV20-1
J gene: TRBJ2-5
CDR3 protein: CSARVRGTSGRAGETQYF

V gene: TRBV12-3/TRBV12-4
J gene: TRBJ2-3
CDR3 protein: CASSPWEDTQYF

V gene: TRBV5-1
J gene: TRBJ1-6
CDR3 protein: CASSWNPWTGQNSPLHF

V gene: TRBV12-3/TRBV12-4
J gene: TRBJ1-6
CDR3 protein: CASSLGDGVSPLHF

V gene: TRBV29-1
J gene: TRBJ2-3
CDR3 protein: CSVVVSLTDTQYF

V gene: TRBV12-3/TRBV12-4
J gene: TRBJ1-5
CDR3 protein: CASSLSGKEPQHF

V gene: TRBV13
J gene: TRBJ2-5
CDR3 protein: CASSSRTGGEETQYF

V gene: TRBV28
J gene: TRBJ2-4
CDR3 protein: CASSPLVLSGIQYF

V gene: TRBV5-1
J gene: TRBJ1-6
CDR3 protein: CASSLGAARGNSPLHF

V gene: TRBV12-3/TRBV12-4
J gene: TRBJ1-5
CDR3 protein: CASTGPSQPQHF

V gene: TRBV27
J gene: TRBJ1-2
CDR3 protein: CASSPNLKGDRRGSNYGYTF

V gene: TRBV4-2
J gene: TRBJ2-2
CDR3 protein: CASSQESRSLAVGNTGELFF

V gene: TRBV5-1
J gene: TRBJ2-3
CDR3 protein: CASSLGQGGSFTDTQYF

V gene: TRBV27
J gene: TRBJ2-1
CDR3 protein: CASSFLPRSDNEQFF

V gene: TRBV12-3/TRBV12-4
J gene: TRBJ2-2
CDR3 protein: CASRGGSETGELFF

V gene: TRBV14
J gene: TRBJ1-4
CDR3 protein: CASSHLGGREEKLFF

V gene: TRBV7-6
J gene: TRBJ2-2
CDR3 protein: CASSFARGTGELFF

V gene: TRBV20-1
J gene: TRBJ2-3
CDR3 protein: CSAPSRPPFIDTQYF

V gene: TRBV29-1
J gene: TRBJ2-1
CDR3 protein: CSVVGRFGNEQFF

V gene: TRBV24-1
J gene: TRBJ2-1
CDR3 protein: CATSDPGRKEQFF

V gene: TRBV20-1
J gene: TRBJ2-5
CDR3 protein: CSARRDSPYQETQYF

V gene: TRBV7-8
J gene: TRBJ1-1
CDR3 protein: CASSLAGRRNTEAFF

V gene: TRBV5-6
J gene: TRBJ2-1
CDR3 protein: CASNPGGRGYNEQFF

V gene: TRBV6-4
J gene: TRBJ2-3
CDR3 protein: CASSGQVTDTQYF

V gene: TRBV3-1
J gene: TRBJ2-2
CDR3 protein: CASSLTPGTTTGELFF